This T cell receptor (beta chain) was captured by sequencing in a study of T cell responses to AZD1222 COVID-19 vaccine. Trimming took off 6 bases at V and 7 bases at J, with 15 bases between the two ends. The germline V gene encodes CDR1 MNHEY and CDR2 SVGEGT. The CDR3 has 13 residues. Of note for this clone: Antigen unknown.

Study observations and caveats: Close to half of all spike-specific TCRs reportedly target regions of the variants that are unmutated.

TCRdb keeps only in-frame clones here, not all; method: immunoSEQ multiplex PCR. Of about 180,000 clones listed, 90% to 95% are singletons. The chain employs TRBV6-2 or TRBV6-3 and TRBJ1-2; D perhaps matches TRBD1 (5 bases). The TCR originated in an adult who received the MenACWY meningococcal vaccine as a control. Source: peripheral blood, taken 28 days after the second dose of the MenACWY control vaccine. CDR3 nucleotides: TGTGCCAGCAGCCCTATGGCAGGGAGTGGCTACACCTTC. Its translation is CASSPMAGSGYTF.